Following are 22 T cell receptor beta chains from one sample sequenced in a study of response to subunit inactivated influenza vaccine. TCRdb called the RT-PCR reads again in MiXCR, with one record for every CDR3 protein. Here the sample spans 530,000 or so distinct CDR3 sequences, about 12% being singletons. Here the sequenced sample was PBMCs from blood, taken on the day of vaccination. Receptor source: a man between 50 and 59 years old who received an inactivated influenza vaccine.

This clonotype turned up a few times. The chain carries TRBV28 and TRBJ1-4, with D possibly matching TRBD1 (5 bases). V gave up 6 bases and J gave up 7 bases, with 15 bases separating them. This CDR3 is 14 amino acids long. CDR1 MDHEN and CDR2 SYDVKM come from the germline V gene. The CDR3, as DNA: TGTGCCAGCAGCCCGACAGCGGCCCCTGAAAAACTGTTTTTT. Protein sequence: CASSPTAAPEKLFF.

This clonotype showed up just a few times. The chain recombines TRBV4-1 with TRBJ2-4, with D unclear. The CDR3 is 14 residues long. V dropped 0 bases and J dropped 6 bases, with 9 bases sitting between them. The germline gives CDR1 MGHRA, CDR2 YSYEKL. The CDR3: CASSQDPGRNIQYF. DNA for the CDR3: TGCGCCAGCAGCCAAGATCCAGGTAGAAACATTCAGTACTTC.

This clonotype was seen more than once but under ten times. The DNA of the CDR3 is TGCAGTGCTAGAGATTCCCGGACTAGCGGGTCACGAACCGGGGAGCTGTTTTTT. Translating it yields CSARDSRTSGSRTGELFF. The chain joins TRBV20-1 to TRBJ2-2; 11 nucleotides line up with TRBD2. Germline V gene sequence: CDR1 DFQATT, CDR2 SNEGSKA (reference sequence). Unmatched junction bases numbered 11, after V lost 0 bases and J lost 5 bases. This CDR3 is built from 18 residues.

In its sample, this clonotype was seen many times. The chain employs TRBV7-2 and TRBJ2-2; no firm D call. Germline CDR1 reads SGHTA; CDR2 reads FQGNSA. The length of the CDR3 is 14 residues. Trimming stripped 0 bases from V and 3 bases from J, with 5 bases between. The CDR3 spells CASSLAVDTGELFF. CDR3 in DNA: TGTGCCAGCAGCTTAGCGGTGGACACCGGGGAGCTGTTTTTT.

This clonotype was picked up many times. The rearrangement links TRBV12-3 or TRBV12-4 to TRBJ2-1, with TRBD2 matching over 7 bases. The V gene end was trimmed by 6 bases and the J gene end by 2 bases; junction bases not matched to a gene: 7. There are 15 residues in the CDR3. The CDR3 DNA reads as TGTGCCAGCAGCCCTAGCGGTTACACCTACAATGAGCAGTTCTTC. It encodes CASSPSGYTYNEQFF.

This sequence joins TRBV6-2 or TRBV6-3 and TRBJ2-3; TRBD2 matches at 7 bases. Germline assignment: CDR1 MNHEY and CDR2 SVGEGT. Trimming at V came to 7 bases and at J to 6 bases, leaving 10 bases not matched to a gene. The CDR3 length is 14 residues. The CDR3: CASIEAGRVDTQYF. The CDR3 DNA sequence: TGTGCCAGCATCGAAGCGGGACGAGTTGATACGCAGTATTTT.

This clonotype was detected only a few times. The chain uses TRBV29-1 and TRBJ1-5; possible D gene TRBD1, 5 bases. The CDR3 is 13 residues long. Trimming cost V 4 bases and J 10 bases, with 17 bases left between them. From germline, CDR1 is SQVTM and CDR2 ANQGSEA. Here the CDR3 reads CSVGHQGGAPQHF. As DNA, the CDR3 is TGCAGCGTTGGACACCAAGGAGGGGCACCCCAGCATTTT.

Comments on this clonotype: The germline gene is not matched at one end of the junction; a read error may be the cause. The chain joins TRBV7-2 to TRBJ2-7; maybe TRBD2 (5 bases). Germline V CDR1 and CDR2: SGHTA, FQGNSA. The CDR3 totals 13 residues. Here the CDR3 reads CASSLARAYEQHF. The DNA of the CDR3 is TGTGCCAGCAGCTTAGCGAGGGCATACGAGCAGCACTTC.

This clonotype was counted between two and nine times. The chain carries TRBV20-1 and TRBJ2-5, with TRBD1 as a possible D gene (5 bases). The germline V gene has CDR1 DFQATT and CDR2 SNEGSKA (reference sequence). The CDR3 length is 13 residues. Trimming pared 4 bases from V and 2 bases from J, leaving 11 bases between. CDR3 residues: CSAKGVGQETQYF. Written as DNA, the CDR3 is TGCAGTGCTAAAGGGGTTGGTCAAGAGACCCAGTACTTC.

Only a few counts were recorded for this clonotype. The gene calls are TRBV10-1 and TRBJ2-1, with unresolved D. Trimming cost V 3 bases and J 3 bases, with 6 bases left between them. Germline V gene data show CDR1 as WNHNN and CDR2 as SYGVQD (reference sequence). The CDR3 is 13 amino acids. DNA of the CDR3: TGCGCCAGCAGTGAAACCCGCTACAATGAGCAGTTCTTC. Translating gives CASSETRYNEQFF.

V is TRBV20-1 and J is TRBJ2-1; D remains unclear. The CDR3 contains 15 residues. The ends were cut back, 5 bases at V and 4 bases at J, with 18 bases in the middle. CDR1 is DFQATT and CDR2 is SNEGSKA in the germline V gene (reference sequence). CDR3 sequence: CSALILEFGYNEQFF. DNA of the CDR3: TGCAGTGCTCTGATACTGGAGTTCGGTTACAATGAGCAGTTCTTC.

Many counts were recorded for this clonotype. The CDR3 loop reads CSVVLFLAQETQYF. CDR3 nucleotides: TGCAGTGTAGTTTTGTTCCTAGCTCAAGAGACCCAGTACTTC. V usage is TRBV20-1 and J usage is TRBJ2-5; weak D call: TRBD2 (5 bases). Germline CDR1 reads DFQATT; CDR2 reads SNEGSKA (reference sequence). The germline V and J ends were trimmed by 7 bases and 2 bases, with 17 bases remaining between them. The CDR3 spans 14 residues.

The chain links TRBV4-3 to TRBJ2-7; the D gene is possibly TRBD1 (5 bases). Trimming pared 0 bases from V and 4 bases from J, leaving 28 bases between. The CDR3 spans 20 residues. CDR1 LGHNA and CDR2 YSLEER come from the germline V gene. The CDR3 reads CASSQDWGRAVLRLGYEQYF. CDR3 in DNA: TGCGCCAGCAGCCAAGATTGGGGCCGGGCCGTTCTAAGGCTTGGGTACGAGCAGTACTTC.

As to this clonotype: One end of the junction fails to match germline, which may point to a read error. The gene calls are TRBV9 and TRBJ2-1; the D call may be TRBD1 or TRBD2 (5 bases each). This CDR3 spans 15 amino acids. Germline CDR1 and CDR2: SGDLS and YYNGEE. CDR3 residues: CASGVVGPTYNEQFF. The CDR3 DNA follows: TGTGCCAGCGGCGTGGTGGGACCAACCTACAATGAGCAGTTCTTC.

The chain links TRBV6-5 to TRBJ2-2; 9 nucleotides line up with TRBD1. CDR1 is MNHEY, CDR2 SVGAGI, per germline. J gave up 0 bases and V 4 bases, and 9 bases lay outside the gene matches. The CDR3 spans 18 residues. CDR3 in DNA: TGTGCCAGCAGTTGGGGGACAGGGACCTTCTCGAACACCGGGGAGCTGTTTTTT. As protein: CASSWGTGTFSNTGELFF.

This chain uses TRBV12-3 or TRBV12-4 with TRBJ1-1; D is unclear. Deletions cut 3 bases from V and 1 base from J, with 6 bases between. This CDR3 spans 13 amino acids. The CDR3 DNA reads as TGTGCCAGCAGTTTGATCCGGAACACTGAAGCTTTCTTT. As protein: CASSLIRNTEAFF.

V is TRBV18 and J is TRBJ2-3; 9 nucleotides agree with TRBD1. J gave up 1 base and V 3 bases, and 11 bases lay outside the gene matches. The CDR3 has 18 amino acids. Germline V gene data show CDR1 as KGHSH and CDR2 as LQKENI. The CDR3, as DNA: TGTGCCAGCTCACCCCGTCGAACCCGGACAGGGGGCACAGATACGCAGTATTTT. The encoded protein is CASSPRRTRTGGTDTQYF.

The V and J genes are TRBV28 and TRBJ2-5, with 9 bases fitting TRBD1. Germline-derived CDR1 and CDR2 are MDHEN and SYDVKM. V gave up 5 bases and J gave up 5 bases; unmatched junction bases: 3. This CDR3 contains 13 residues. CDR3 DNA sequence: TGTGCCAGCAGTACAGGGGGCCCGGAGACCCAGTACTTC. Translation gives CASSTGGPETQYF. The variable domain in full, with the rest retrieved from reference TRBV28 and TRBJ2-5, is DVKVTQSSRYLVKRTGEKVFLECVQDMDHENMFWYRQDPGLGLRLIYFSYDVKMKEKGDIPEGYSVSREKKERFSLILESASTNQTSMYLCASSTGGPETQYFGPGTRLLVL.

The table lists this clonotype with many counts. The rearrangement links TRBV6-5 to TRBJ1-1, with D possibly being TRBD1 (5 bases). CDR1 is MNHEY and CDR2 is SVGAGI in the germline V gene. The CDR3 has 13 amino acids. V was clipped by 4 bases and J by 7 bases, with 13 bases between them. CDR3 nucleotides: TGTGCCAGCAGTTCCCCGGGACGGCTTGAAGCTTTCTTT. Residues: CASSSPGRLEAFF.

Ten or more counts support this clonotype. The chain links TRBV29-1 to TRBJ2-7; 10 bases map to TRBD1. The V and J ends lost 4 bases and 7 bases, in that order; junction bases with no gene match: 10. This CDR3 region has 14 residues. Germline V gene lookup returns CDR1 SQVTM and CDR2 ANQGSEA. CDR3 sequence reads: CSVGYGTGAWEQYF. The CDR3 nucleotides are TGCAGCGTTGGGTACGGGACAGGGGCTTGGGAGCAGTACTTC.

The table lists this clonotype with many counts. The rearrangement links TRBV27 to TRBJ1-2, with D hard to call. V lost 6 bases and J 4 bases, leaving 12 bases between the germline ends. CDR1 and CDR2 from the germline V gene are MNHEY and SMNVEV (reference sequence). CDR3 length: 13 amino acids. CDR3 nucleotide sequence: TGTGCCAGCAGCAAACACCAGGTCTATGGCTACACCTTC. This encodes CASSKHQVYGYTF.

This clonotype appeared many times. The rearrangement uses TRBV12-3 or TRBV12-4 and TRBJ2-3; D gene unclear. V was cut by 7 bases and J by 2 bases, with 13 bases left in between. This CDR3 contains 14 residues. The CDR3 DNA is TGTGCCAGCACCCTTATCGGTTACACAGATACGCAGTATTTT. Its translation is CASTLIGYTDTQYF.